Below, 21 T cell receptor beta chains from the same sample are listed, as sequenced in a study of T cells after posttransplantation cyclophosphamide. Busulfan-fludarabine conditioning, marrow transplant, and cyclophosphamide on days +3 and +4 were administered. Some clones are missing from TCRdb's copy, which holds only in-frame ones; the method was immunoSEQ multiplex PCR. This sample has 23,000 or so clones; 85% to 90% occur once, and the top ten carry roughly an eighth. This sample comprised PBMCs, obtained after allogeneic stem cell transplant with posttransplant cyclophosphamide. Receptor source: a female patient between 30 and 39 years old who received an allogeneic stem cell transplant from an unrelated donor, was CMV-positive, and had no GVHD. Some T cells here may be from the graft donor.

This clone was recorded only once. V and J are TRBV5-1 and TRBJ1-5; D is possibly TRBD1 (6 bases). The V end was cut by 4 bases, the J end by 4 bases, with 12 bases between. CDR1 SGHRS and CDR2 YFSETQ come from the germline V gene. The CDR3 spans 14 residues. CDR3 sequence: CASSMDSYNQPQHF. CDR3 bases: TGCGCCAGCAGCATGGACAGCTATAATCAGCCCCAGCATTTT.

The J gene is TRBJ1-5, the V gene TRBV7-2; D is undetermined. V was pared by 1 base and J by 7 bases, with 5 bases between. Germline-derived CDR1 and CDR2 are SGHTA and FQGNSA. This CDR3 contains 12 residues. In DNA form, the CDR3 reads TGTGCCAGCAGCTTAGTGAGCCAGCCCCAGCATTTT. As protein: CASSLVSQPQHF.

The chain combines TRBV6-1 with TRBJ2-3; 11 positions agree with TRBD2. This CDR3 contains 15 residues. Germline V lookup: CDR1 MNHNS, CDR2 SASEGT. CDR3 in amino acids: CVLTELAGGTDTQYF. In DNA, the CDR3 is TGTGTCCTGACGGAACTAGCGGGGGGCACAGATACGCAGTATTTT.

A remark on this clone: The junction departs from germline at one end; a sequencing error may be responsible. The V gene is TRBV2, the J gene TRBJ1-1; 7 bases are shared with TRBD1. This CDR3 has 14 residues. Germline assignment: CDR1 SNHLY and CDR2 FYNNEI. CDR3 residues: CAGSVRGQGTEAFF. The CDR3 nucleotides read TGTGCCGGCAGTGTTAGGGGGCAGGGCACTGAAGCTTTCTTT.

The chain links TRBV6-1 to TRBJ2-1; TRBD2 matches at 8 bases. The germline gives CDR1 MNHNS, CDR2 SASEGT. CDR3 length: 14 residues. Trimming removed 7 bases from V and 4 bases from J; junction bases left unmatched: 6. The CDR3 nucleotides are TGTGCCAGCATCCCACTAGCGGCATACAATGAGCAGTTCTTC. Its protein product is CASIPLAAYNEQFF.

This clone has only a few counts. The chain is built from TRBV13 and TRBJ1-1; D unresolved. The CDR3 is made up of 14 amino acids. Germline V CDR1 and CDR2: PRHDT, FYEKMQ (reference sequence). Trimming took off 1 base at V and 1 base at J, with 7 bases between the two ends. The CDR3 reads CASSLDNSNTEAFF. The CDR3 DNA reads TGTGCCAGCAGCTTAGATAACTCGAACACTGAAGCTTTCTTT.

The chain is built from TRBV4-2 and TRBJ1-5; maybe TRBD1 (5 bases). Between the trimmed V and J ends, which lost 1 base and 4 bases, there was a span of 14 bases. CDR3 length equals 16 residues. Germline assignment: CDR1 LGHNA and CDR2 YNFKEQ. CDR3 in DNA: TGTGCCAGCAGCCAAGTCGGGGGACGTAGGAATCAGCCCCAGCATTTT. As protein: CASSQVGGRRNQPQHF.

The rearrangement joins TRBV4-3 to TRBJ2-2; 14 bases align to TRBD2. The trim removed 3 bases at V and 7 bases at J, leaving 7 bases unmatched. The CDR3 runs to 17 residues. Germline V gene data show CDR1 as LGHNA and CDR2 as YSLEER. CDR3 nucleotide sequence: TGCGCCAGCAGCCACCGACTAGCGGGGGGGCTAAACGGGGAGCTGTTTTTT. Translation: CASSHRLAGGLNGELFF.

The genes are TRBV2 and TRBJ1-5; D ambiguous. Germline V gene data show CDR1 as SNHLY and CDR2 as FYNNEI. V was cut by 5 bases and J by 3 bases, with 14 bases left in between. The CDR3 is 15 amino acids. The CDR3 region is CASSPPGSLNQPQHF. The CDR3 DNA is TGTGCCAGCAGTCCCCCTGGGAGCCTCAATCAGCCCCAGCATTTT.

This chain links TRBV27 with TRBJ1-5; D might be TRBD1 (5 bases). The germline V and J ends were trimmed by 3 bases and 2 bases, with 11 bases remaining between them. Germline V gives CDR1 MNHEY, CDR2 SMNVEV (reference sequence). The CDR3 runs 15 residues. The CDR3 nucleotides are TGTGCCAGCAGTTTGTCTCTAGGGGGCAATCAGCCCCAGCATTTT. Protein: CASSLSLGGNQPQHF.

V usage is TRBV5-1 and J usage is TRBJ2-1; D may be TRBD1 (6 bases). V was shortened by 3 bases and J by 6 bases, with 13 bases between the two germline ends. Germline-derived CDR1 and CDR2 are SGHRS and YFSETQ. The CDR3 consists of 14 residues. The chain's CDR3 is CASSSLQGSNEQFF. In DNA, the CDR3 is TGCGCCAGCAGCTCCTTACAGGGTAGCAATGAGCAGTTCTTC.

V gene TRBV5-1 combines with J gene TRBJ1-4, with 7 bases aligning to TRBD1. This CDR3 comprises 12 residues. The germline CDR1 and CDR2 sequences are SGHRS and YFSETQ. The J segment lost 8 bases and the V segment lost 3 bases, leaving 1 base of the junction unmatched. CDR3 nucleotides: TGCGCCAGCAGCTGGACAGGAGAAAAACTGTTTTTT. This sequence encodes CASSWTGEKLFF.

This chain links TRBV15 with TRBJ1-4, with D hard to call. The CDR3 has 14 amino acids. CDR1 is LNHNV, CDR2 YYDKDF, per germline (reference sequence). Trimming cost V 7 bases and J 9 bases, with 18 bases left between them. The CDR3 nucleotides are TGTGCCACCAACGGCGGGGAAGAGGTGAAAAAACTGTTTTTT. This codes for CATNGGEEVKKLFF.

The CDR3 protein is CASSLAGTLEDTQYF. The DNA of the CDR3 is TGCGCCAGCAGCCTGGCCGGGACACTAGAGGATACGCAGTATTTT. The chain joins TRBV4-3 to TRBJ2-3; perhaps TRBD1 as D (6 bases). The V gene's germline CDR1 is LGHNA and CDR2 YSLEER. Trimming left V 4 bases short and J 6 bases short, with 17 bases between. The CDR3 has 15 amino acids.

V and J are TRBV15 and TRBJ2-3, with a possible D match to TRBD2 (5 bases). Trimming shortened V by 0 bases and J by 1 base, and 8 bases separated the two germline ends. The CDR3 runs to 15 residues. The germline V gene has CDR1 LNHNV and CDR2 YYDKDF (reference sequence). CDR3 DNA sequence: TGTGCCACCAGCAGAGATCGGGGTCGCACAGATACGCAGTATTTT. This translates into CATSRDRGRTDTQYF.

The genes are TRBV15 and TRBJ1-1, with 7 nucleotides matching TRBD1. V lost 0 bases to trimming and J lost 3 bases; unmatched junction nucleotides: 7. The length of the CDR3 is 16 residues. Germline values: CDR1 LNHNV, CDR2 YYDKDF (reference sequence). The CDR3 DNA sequence: TGTGCCACCAGCAGAGATCAGGACAGGCTTGACACTGAAGCTTTCTTT. It yields the protein CATSRDQDRLDTEAFF.

This clone was observed a few times. The chain recombines TRBV14 with TRBJ2-1; the D is unclear. Germline V gene sequence: CDR1 SGHDN, CDR2 FVKESK. The V and J ends lost 4 bases and 1 base respectively, with 11 bases between them. This CDR3 spans 15 amino acids. The CDR3 DNA sequence: TGTGCCAGCAGCCCGTTTATGCTATCCTACAATGAGCAGTTCTTC. This sequence encodes CASSPFMLSYNEQFF.

The CDR3 bases are TGTGCCAGCACCATGATGGCGGGGGGGCTATACAATGAGCAGTTCTTC. This encodes CASTMMAGGLYNEQFF. The chain is built from TRBV7-9 and TRBJ2-1; 9 bases align to TRBD2. In germline, CDR1 is SEHNR, CDR2 FQNEAQ (reference sequence). The CDR3 has 16 amino acids. V lost 7 bases to trimming and J lost 4 bases; unmatched junction nucleotides: 11. Based on the CDR3 plus reference TRBV7-9 and TRBJ2-1, the full variable domain is DTGVSQNPRHKITKRGQNVTFRCDPISEHNRLYWYRQTLGQGPEFLTYFQNEAQLEKSRLLSDRFSAERPKGSFSTLEIQRTEQGDSAMYLCASTMMAGGLYNEQFFGPGTRLTVL.

This chain links TRBV7-6 with TRBJ1-5; D not certain. The V end was cut by 2 bases, the J end by 0 bases, with 8 bases between. The CDR3 contains 15 residues. Germline lookup yields CDR1 SGHVS and CDR2 FNYEAQ. CDR3 protein: CASSLSTDSNQPQHF. In DNA, the CDR3 is TGTGCCAGCAGCTTAAGTACAGATAGCAATCAGCCCCAGCATTTT. Combining the CDR3 with reference TRBV7-6 and TRBJ1-5 gives the whole variable domain GAGVSQSPRYKVTKRGQDVALRCDPISGHVSLYWYRQALGQGPEFLTYFNYEAQQDKSGLPNDRFSAERPEGSISTLTIQRTEQRDSAMYRCASSLSTDSNQPQHFGDGTRLSIL.

The chain carries TRBV6-1 and TRBJ2-4, with TRBD2 matching over 9 bases. Germline V lookup: CDR1 MNHNS, CDR2 SASEGT. This CDR3 spans 15 amino acids. Trimming at V came to 6 bases and at J to 0 bases, leaving 3 bases not matched to a gene. The CDR3 DNA sequence: TGTGCCAGCAGGCGGACTAGCGAAGCCAAAAACATTCAGTACTTC. Translation gives CASRRTSEAKNIQYF.

The chain recombines TRBV18 with TRBJ2-7; 12 nucleotides line up with TRBD2. V was pared by 0 bases and J by 2 bases, with 5 bases of the junction left unmatched. The germline V gene has CDR1 KGHSH and CDR2 LQKENI. The CDR3 contains 17 residues. CDR3 sequence reads: CASSPPQLAGGTYEQYF. CDR3 bases: TGTGCCAGCTCACCACCGCAACTAGCGGGGGGAACCTACGAGCAGTACTTC.